This record looks at one TCR beta chain sequence and its context. The data belong to a study of PD-1 and CTLA-4 blockade in melanoma. The assay was immunoSEQ multiplex PCR, and TCRdb's table has in-frame clones only and misses some. Of about 32,000 clones detected, around 90% appear once; the ten largest clones hold roughly 6.8%. The source of this sequence is a human donor with melanoma. The source was CD8+ T cells from peripheral blood, collected from a patient given anti-PD-1 treatment.

CDR3: CASKVLAGGELFF. The CDR3 nucleotides are TGTGCCAGCAAGGTATTAGCCGGCGGGGAGCTGTTTTTT. The rearrangement links TRBV2 to TRBJ2-2, with D uncertain. Trimming pared 7 bases from V and 7 bases from J, leaving 13 bases between. Germline CDR1 is SNHLY and CDR2 is FYNNEI. This CDR3 spans 13 amino acids.